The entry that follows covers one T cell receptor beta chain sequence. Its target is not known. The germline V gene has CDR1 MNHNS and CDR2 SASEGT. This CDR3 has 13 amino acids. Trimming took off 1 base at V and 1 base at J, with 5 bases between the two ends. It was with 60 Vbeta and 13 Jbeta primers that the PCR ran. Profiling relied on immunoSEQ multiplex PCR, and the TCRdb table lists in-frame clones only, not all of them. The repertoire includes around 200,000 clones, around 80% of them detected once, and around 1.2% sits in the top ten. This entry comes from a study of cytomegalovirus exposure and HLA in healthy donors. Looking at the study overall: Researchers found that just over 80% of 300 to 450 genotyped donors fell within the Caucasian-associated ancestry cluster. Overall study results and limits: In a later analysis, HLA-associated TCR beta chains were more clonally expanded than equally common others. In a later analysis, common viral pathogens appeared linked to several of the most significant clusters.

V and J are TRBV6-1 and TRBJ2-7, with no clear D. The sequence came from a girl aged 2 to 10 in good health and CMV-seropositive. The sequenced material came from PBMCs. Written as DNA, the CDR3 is TGTGCCAGCAGTGAAGTCCTATCCTACGAGCAGTACTTC. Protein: CASSEVLSYEQYF.